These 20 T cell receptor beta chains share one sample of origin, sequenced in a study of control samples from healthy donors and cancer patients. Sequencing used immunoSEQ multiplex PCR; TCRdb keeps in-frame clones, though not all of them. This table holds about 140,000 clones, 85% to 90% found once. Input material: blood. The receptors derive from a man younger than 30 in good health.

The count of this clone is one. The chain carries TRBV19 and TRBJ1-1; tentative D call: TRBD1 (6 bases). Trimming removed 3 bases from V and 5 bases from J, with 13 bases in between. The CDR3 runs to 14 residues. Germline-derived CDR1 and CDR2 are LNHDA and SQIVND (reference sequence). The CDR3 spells CASSIQRGKTEAFF. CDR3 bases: TGTGCCAGTAGTATCCAGAGGGGGAAGACTGAAGCTTTCTTT.

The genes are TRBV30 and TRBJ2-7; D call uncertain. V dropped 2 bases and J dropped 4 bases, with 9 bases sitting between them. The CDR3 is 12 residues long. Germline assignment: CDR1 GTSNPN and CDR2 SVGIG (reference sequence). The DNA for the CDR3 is TGTGCCTGGAGTAGTTCCGATTACGAGCAGTACTTC. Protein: CAWSSSDYEQYF.

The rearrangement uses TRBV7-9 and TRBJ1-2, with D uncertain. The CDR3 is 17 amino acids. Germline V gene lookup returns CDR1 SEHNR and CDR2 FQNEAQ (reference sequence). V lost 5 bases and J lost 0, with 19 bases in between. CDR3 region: CASSRWPVAGSNYGYTF. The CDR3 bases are TGTGCCAGCAGCCGGTGGCCGGTAGCAGGTTCTAACTATGGCTACACCTTC.

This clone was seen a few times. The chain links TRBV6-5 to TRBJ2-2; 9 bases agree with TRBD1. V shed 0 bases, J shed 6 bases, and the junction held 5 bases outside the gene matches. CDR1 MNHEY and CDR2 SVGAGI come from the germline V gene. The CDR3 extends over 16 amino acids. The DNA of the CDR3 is TGTGCCAGCAGTTACTCGACAGGGGGAGTCGCCGGGGAGCTGTTTTTT. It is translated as CASSYSTGGVAGELFF.

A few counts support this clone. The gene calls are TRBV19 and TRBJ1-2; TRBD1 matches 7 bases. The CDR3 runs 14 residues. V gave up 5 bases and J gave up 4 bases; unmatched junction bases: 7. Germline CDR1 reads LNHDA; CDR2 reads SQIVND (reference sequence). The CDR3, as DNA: TGTGCCAGTAGTGTACTCAGGGGGTCCTATGGCTACACCTTC. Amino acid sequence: CASSVLRGSYGYTF.

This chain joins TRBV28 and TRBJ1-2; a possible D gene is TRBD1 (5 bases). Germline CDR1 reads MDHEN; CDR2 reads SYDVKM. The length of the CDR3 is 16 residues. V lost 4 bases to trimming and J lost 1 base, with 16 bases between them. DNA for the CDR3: TGTGCCAGCAGTTCTAAAGCAGGGCGTTTTAACTATGGCTACACCTTC. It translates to CASSSKAGRFNYGYTF.

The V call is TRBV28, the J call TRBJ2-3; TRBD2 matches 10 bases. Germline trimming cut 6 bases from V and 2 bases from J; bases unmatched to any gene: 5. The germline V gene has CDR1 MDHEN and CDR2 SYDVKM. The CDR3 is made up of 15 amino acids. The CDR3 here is CASSSGGADTDTQYF. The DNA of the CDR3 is TGTGCCAGCAGCAGCGGGGGGGCAGACACAGATACGCAGTATTTT.

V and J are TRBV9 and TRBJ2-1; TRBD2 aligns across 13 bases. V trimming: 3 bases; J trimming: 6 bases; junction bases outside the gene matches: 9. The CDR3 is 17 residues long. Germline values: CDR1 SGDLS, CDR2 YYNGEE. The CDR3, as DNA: TGTGCCAGCAGCGACCGACTAGCGGGGGGTATCGGCAATGAGCAGTTCTTC. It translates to CASSDRLAGGIGNEQFF.

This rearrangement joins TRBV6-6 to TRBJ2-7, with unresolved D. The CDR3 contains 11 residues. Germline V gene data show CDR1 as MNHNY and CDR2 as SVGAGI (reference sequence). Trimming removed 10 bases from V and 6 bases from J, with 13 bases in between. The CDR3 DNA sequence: TGTGCCACCAAGGGTGATGGCGAGCAGTACTTC. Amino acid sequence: CATKGDGEQYF.

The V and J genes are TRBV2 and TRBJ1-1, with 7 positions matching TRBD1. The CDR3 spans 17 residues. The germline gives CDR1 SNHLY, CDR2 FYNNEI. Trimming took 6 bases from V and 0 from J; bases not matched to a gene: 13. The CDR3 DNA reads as TGTGCCAGCAGCGTCAGGTACACGGGACAGATGAACACTGAAGCTTTCTTT. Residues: CASSVRYTGQMNTEAFF.

The CDR3 sequence is CASSIGGGRPYEQYF. The DNA for the CDR3 is TGTGCCAGCAGTATCGGAGGGGGGCGGCCCTACGAGCAGTACTTC. The chain uses TRBV7-2 and TRBJ2-7; D might be TRBD1 or TRBD2, each matching 6 bases. Per germline, CDR1 SGHTA and CDR2 FQGNSA. This CDR3 contains 15 residues. The V end lost 6 bases, the J end lost 2 bases, and 17 bases lay between the germline ends.

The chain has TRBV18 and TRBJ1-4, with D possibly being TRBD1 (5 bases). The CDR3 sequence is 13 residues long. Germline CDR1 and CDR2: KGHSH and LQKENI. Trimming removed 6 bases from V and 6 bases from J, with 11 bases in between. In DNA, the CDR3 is TGTGCCAGCTCCACCAGGGAGGATGAAAAACTGTTTTTT. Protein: CASSTREDEKLFF.

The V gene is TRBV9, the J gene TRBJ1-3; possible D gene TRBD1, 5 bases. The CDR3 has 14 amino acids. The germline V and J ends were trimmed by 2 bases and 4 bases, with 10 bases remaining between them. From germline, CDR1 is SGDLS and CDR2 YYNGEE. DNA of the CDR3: TGTGCCAGCAGCGTCACAGGCACCGGAAACACCATATATTTT. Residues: CASSVTGTGNTIYF. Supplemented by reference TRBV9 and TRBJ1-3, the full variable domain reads DSGVTQTPKHLITATGQRVTLRCSPRSGDLSVYWYQQSLDQGLQFLIQYYNGEERAKGNILERFSAQQFPDLHSELNLSSLELGDSALYFCASSVTGTGNTIYFGEGSWLTVV.

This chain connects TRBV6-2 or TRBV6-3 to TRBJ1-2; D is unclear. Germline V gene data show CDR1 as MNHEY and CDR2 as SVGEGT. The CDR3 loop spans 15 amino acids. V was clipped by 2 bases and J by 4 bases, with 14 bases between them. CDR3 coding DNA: TGTGCCAGCAGTTACGCCCCCGCCCTGGGCTATGGCTACACCTTC. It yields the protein CASSYAPALGYGYTF.

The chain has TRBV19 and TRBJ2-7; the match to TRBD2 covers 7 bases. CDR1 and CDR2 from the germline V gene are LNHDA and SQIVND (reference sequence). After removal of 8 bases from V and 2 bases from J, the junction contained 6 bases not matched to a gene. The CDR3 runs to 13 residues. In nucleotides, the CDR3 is TGTGCCAGTTCCCATGGGACTACCTACGAGCAGTACTTC. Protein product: CASSHGTTYEQYF.

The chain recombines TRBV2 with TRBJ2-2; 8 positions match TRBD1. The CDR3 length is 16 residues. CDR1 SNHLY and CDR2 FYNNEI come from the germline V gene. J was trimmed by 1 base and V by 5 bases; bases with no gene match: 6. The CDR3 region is CASSFRQGMNTGELFF. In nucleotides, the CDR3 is TGTGCCAGCAGTTTTCGACAGGGGATGAACACCGGGGAGCTGTTTTTT.

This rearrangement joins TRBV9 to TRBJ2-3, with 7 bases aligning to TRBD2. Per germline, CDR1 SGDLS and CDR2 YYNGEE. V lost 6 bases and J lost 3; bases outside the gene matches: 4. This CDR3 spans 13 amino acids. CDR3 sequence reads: CASNGLGTDTQYF. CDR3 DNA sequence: TGTGCCAGCAATGGACTAGGAACAGATACGCAGTATTTT.

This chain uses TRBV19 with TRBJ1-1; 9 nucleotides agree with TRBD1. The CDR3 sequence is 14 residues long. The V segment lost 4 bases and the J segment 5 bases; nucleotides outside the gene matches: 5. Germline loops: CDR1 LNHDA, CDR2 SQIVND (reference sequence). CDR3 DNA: TGTGCCAGTAGTACCGGGACAGGGCGGACTGAAGCTTTCTTT. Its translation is CASSTGTGRTEAFF.

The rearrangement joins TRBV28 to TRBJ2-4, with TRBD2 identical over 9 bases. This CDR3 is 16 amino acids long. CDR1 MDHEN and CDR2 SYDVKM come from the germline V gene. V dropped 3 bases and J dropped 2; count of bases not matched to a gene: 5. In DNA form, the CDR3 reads TGTGCCAGCAGTTTTGCTAGCGGGGTCTCCAAAAACATTCAGTACTTC. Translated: CASSFASGVSKNIQYF.

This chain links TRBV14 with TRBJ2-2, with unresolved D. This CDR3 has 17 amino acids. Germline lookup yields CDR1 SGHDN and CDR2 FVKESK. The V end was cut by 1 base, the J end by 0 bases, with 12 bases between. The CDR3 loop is CASSQAWAVTNTGELFF. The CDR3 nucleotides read TGTGCCAGCAGCCAAGCTTGGGCGGTTACGAACACCGGGGAGCTGTTTTTT.